Presented here are 16 T cell receptor beta chains from one specimen sequenced in a study of CD8+CD57+ T cells in acquired aplastic anemia. Profiling of TCR beta VDJ combinations and CDR3 sequences used genomic DNA as template. MiXCR was run by TCRdb on the reads, yielding one entry per CDR3 protein. The sample lists around 64,000 distinct CDR3 sequences; 45% to 70% were seen once. Material for sequencing was sorted CD4+, CD8+, or CD8+CD57+ T cells (not recorded which) from PBMCs. The receptors here all came from a human donor in good health, serving as a control.

Judged by abundance, this clonotype is medium-sized. CDR3 sequence (DNA): TGTGCCATCAGGGGAGGGGAGACCCAGTACTTC. Protein sequence: CAIRGGETQYF. This chain uses TRBV10-3 with TRBJ2-5; 7 positions match TRBD2. V shed 6 bases, J shed 5 bases, and the junction held 0 bases outside the gene matches. Germline CDR1 reads ENHRY; CDR2 reads SYGVKD. The CDR3 is 11 residues long.

This clonotype appeared a few times. This chain connects TRBV5-1 to TRBJ2-1, with D possibly being TRBD2 (7 bases). V was cut by 6 bases and J by 0 bases, with 10 bases left in between. Germline CDR1 SGHRS, CDR2 YFSETQ. The CDR3 runs 14 residues. CDR3 bases: TGCGCCAGCAACAGGGAGGGCTCCTACAATGAGCAGTTCTTC. It translates to CASNREGSYNEQFF. Together with reference TRBV5-1 and TRBJ2-1, the CDR3 gives the full variable domain: KAGVTQTPRYLIKTRGQQVTLSCSPISGHRSVSWYQQTPGQGLQFLFEYFSETQRNKGNFPGRFSGRQFSNSRSEMNVSTLELGDSALYLCASNREGSYNEQFFGPGTRLTVL.

V gene TRBV6-2 or TRBV6-3 combines with J gene TRBJ2-7; 7 bases align to TRBD2. J gave up 4 bases and V 7 bases, and 4 bases lay outside the gene matches. Germline CDR1 MNHEY, CDR2 SVGEGT. The CDR3 covers 12 residues. The CDR3 DNA sequence: TGTGCCAGCAATGAGCGGGGATACGAGCAGTACTTC. Encoded protein: CASNERGYEQYF.

In its sample, this clonotype was seen once. The V and J genes are TRBV19 and TRBJ2-1, with a tentative D call TRBD2 (5 bases). Trimming left V 7 bases short and J 0 bases short, with 13 bases between. CDR3 size: 15 residues. Germline CDR1 LNHDA, CDR2 SQIVND (reference sequence). The CDR3 nucleotides read TGTGCCAGTATTGCACTAGATAGCTCCTACAATGAGCAGTTCTTC. Its protein is CASIALDSSYNEQFF. Combining the CDR3 with reference TRBV19 and TRBJ2-1 gives the whole variable domain DGGITQSPKYLFRKEGQNVTLSCEQNLNHDAMYWYRQDPGQGLRLIYYSQIVNDFQKGDIAEGYSVSREKKESFPLTVTSAQKNPTAFYLCASIALDSSYNEQFFGPGTRLTVL.

The sample holds many counts of this clonotype. The chain combines TRBV16 with TRBJ1-5; tentatively, D is TRBD1 (6 bases). Trimming took off 4 bases at V and 1 base at J, with 23 bases between the two ends. This CDR3 comprises 19 residues. Germline V gives CDR1 KGHSY, CDR2 FQNENV. The DNA of the CDR3 is TGTGCCAGCAGCCTACAACAGGGACCGCTAATGGCCAGCAATCAGCCCCAGCATTTT. Encoded protein: CASSLQQGPLMASNQPQHF.

By its share, this clonotype is medium-sized. V usage is TRBV10-3 and J usage is TRBJ2-3, with 9 bases that match TRBD2. The V and J ends lost 2 bases and 2 bases, in that order; junction bases with no gene match: 8. This CDR3 has 17 amino acids. The germline CDR1 and CDR2 sequences are ENHRY and SYGVKD. CDR3 DNA: TGTGCCATCAGTGAGGGGGCTAGCGGGATTACCACAGATACGCAGTATTTT. As protein: CAISEGASGITTDTQYF.

There are many counts of this clonotype. V is TRBV20-1 and J is TRBJ2-3; maybe TRBD2 (5 bases). The CDR3 spans 15 residues. The germline CDR1 and CDR2 sequences are DFQATT and SNEGSKA (reference sequence). V gave up 5 bases and J gave up 3 bases, with 18 bases separating them. The CDR3 nucleotides are TGCAGTGCTCCCCCCGGGGTAGGTCGTACAGATACGCAGTATTTT. Encoded protein: CSAPPGVGRTDTQYF.

The chain has TRBV2 and TRBJ1-5, with 8 bases that match TRBD1. Germline assignment: CDR1 SNHLY and CDR2 FYNNEI. The CDR3 totals 13 residues. After removal of 6 bases from V and 6 bases from J, the junction contained 4 bases not matched to a gene. CDR3 protein: CASRGDRFQPQHF. DNA of the CDR3: TGTGCCAGCAGGGGGGACAGGTTTCAGCCCCAGCATTTT.

Turning to this clonotype: The junction and the germline gene differ at one end; a read error may be behind it. The rearrangement links TRBV25-1 to TRBJ1-3; D is unresolved. There are 14 residues in the CDR3. Per the germline V gene, CDR1 is MGHDK and CDR2 is SYGVNS. The DNA for the CDR3 is TGTGCCAGCACCTCTTTCTTCTCTGGAAACATCATATATTTT. Translated, it gives CASTSFFSGNIIYF.

This clonotype appeared many times. The chain has TRBV6-1 and TRBJ1-2, with D possibly matching TRBD1 (6 bases). The CDR3 has 16 residues. Germline V gene lookup returns CDR1 MNHNS and CDR2 SASEGT. V lost 8 bases and J lost 4, with 23 bases in between. As DNA, the CDR3 is TGTGCCAGCCTGCTGGGGGGGCAAGCCAGAACCTATGGCTACACCTTC. Encoded protein: CASLLGGQARTYGYTF.

This clonotype was detected many times. The chain joins TRBV3-1 to TRBJ2-1; no firm D call. CDR3 size: 12 residues. Per the germline V gene, CDR1 is LGHDT and CDR2 is YNNKEL (reference sequence). The germline V and J ends were trimmed by 1 base and 6 bases, with 4 bases remaining between them. CDR3 amino acids: CASSQVSNEQFF. The CDR3 DNA sequence: TGTGCCAGCAGCCAAGTATCCAATGAGCAGTTCTTC.

This clonotype was seen at least ten times. This chain links TRBV5-4 with TRBJ2-1; 11 bases agree with TRBD2. The V gene end was trimmed by 4 bases and the J gene end by 2 bases; junction bases not matched to a gene: 5. From germline, CDR1 is SGHNT and CDR2 YYREEE (reference sequence). The length of the CDR3 is 16 residues. This chain's CDR3 is CASSPDSGRAYNEQFF. CDR3 nucleotide sequence: TGTGCCAGCAGCCCGGATAGCGGGAGGGCCTACAATGAGCAGTTCTTC.

This clonotype was seen at least ten times. The J gene is TRBJ2-3, the V gene TRBV11-1; tentatively, D is TRBD1 (6 bases). Germline CDR1 is SGHAT and CDR2 is FQDESV (reference sequence). With 5 bases removed from V and 2 bases from J, the gap between germline ends came to 23 bases. This CDR3 is built from 18 residues. This CDR3 reads CASSRTRPGAILTDTQYF. CDR3 DNA: TGTGCCAGCAGCCGTACCCGCCCAGGGGCAATACTCACAGATACGCAGTATTTT.

This clonotype was counted at least ten times. V usage is TRBV20-1 and J usage is TRBJ2-5; possibly TRBD1 or TRBD2 for D (6 bases each). This CDR3 contains 13 residues. Trimming left V 6 bases short and J 1 base short, with 12 bases between. Germline V gene lookup returns CDR1 DFQATT and CDR2 SNEGSKA (reference sequence). The CDR3 nucleotides read TGCAGTGCCCGGGGGCGGGGCCAAGAGACCCAGTACTTC. Its protein is CSARGRGQETQYF.

This clonotype was picked up many times. The chain's CDR3 is CASSPSGSGRSGETQYF. The CDR3, as DNA: TGTGCCAGCAGCCCCTCGGGTAGCGGGAGATCGGGAGAGACCCAGTACTTC. V is TRBV7-3 and J is TRBJ2-5; 9 bases are shared with TRBD2. V gave up 5 bases and J gave up 4 bases; unmatched junction bases: 14. The length of the CDR3 is 17 residues. Per the germline V gene, CDR1 is SGHTA and CDR2 is FQGTGA.

This clonotype was counted only a few times. This chain links TRBV29-1 with TRBJ1-1, with D tentatively TRBD1 (5 bases). With 3 bases removed from V and 1 base from J, the gap between germline ends came to 12 bases. The CDR3 contains 14 residues. From germline, CDR1 is SQVTM and CDR2 ANQGSEA. In nucleotides, the CDR3 is TGCAGCGTTGATGGTCAGGGAACGAACACTGAAGCTTTCTTT. Translating gives CSVDGQGTNTEAFF.